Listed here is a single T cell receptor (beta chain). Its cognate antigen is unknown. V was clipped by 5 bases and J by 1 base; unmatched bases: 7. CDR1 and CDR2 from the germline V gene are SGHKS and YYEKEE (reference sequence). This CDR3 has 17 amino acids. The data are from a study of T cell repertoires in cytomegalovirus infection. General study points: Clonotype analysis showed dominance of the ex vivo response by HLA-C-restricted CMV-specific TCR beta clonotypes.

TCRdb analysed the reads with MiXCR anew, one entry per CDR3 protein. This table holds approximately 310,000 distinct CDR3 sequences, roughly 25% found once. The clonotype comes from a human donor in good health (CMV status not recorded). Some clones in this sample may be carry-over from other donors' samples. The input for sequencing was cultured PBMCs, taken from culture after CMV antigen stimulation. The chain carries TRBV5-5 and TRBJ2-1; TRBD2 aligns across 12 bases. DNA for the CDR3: TGTGCCAGCAGTTATACTAGCGGGAGGCCATCCTACAATGAGCAGTTCTTC. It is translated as CASSYTSGRPSYNEQFF.